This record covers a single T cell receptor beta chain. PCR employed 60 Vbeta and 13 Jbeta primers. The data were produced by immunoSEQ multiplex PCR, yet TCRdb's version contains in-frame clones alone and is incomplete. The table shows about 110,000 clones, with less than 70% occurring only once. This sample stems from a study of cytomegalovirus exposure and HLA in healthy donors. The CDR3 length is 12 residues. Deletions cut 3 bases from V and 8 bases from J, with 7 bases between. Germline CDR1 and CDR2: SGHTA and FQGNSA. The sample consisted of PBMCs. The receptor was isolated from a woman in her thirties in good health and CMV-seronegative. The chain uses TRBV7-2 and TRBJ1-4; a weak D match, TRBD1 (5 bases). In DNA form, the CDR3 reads TGTGCCAGCAGCTTCAGGGTCGAAAAACTGTTTTTT. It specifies CASSFRVEKLFF.